This T cell receptor (beta chain) emerged from a study of T cell responses to AZD1222 COVID-19 vaccine (TCRdb year 2021). Study-level background: AZD1222 recipients with second doses at about 4 weeks or about 12 weeks were pooled, because spike-specific TCR depth and breadth did not differ between schedules. A total of about 230 trial participants underwent TCR sequencing, of whom roughly 210 received two doses of AZD1222 and about 26 received two doses of the MenACWY control vaccine. Trial participants were enrolled by age into 18-55, 56-69 and 70-plus year subgroups, with roughly 150, 30 and 60 TCR-sequenced participants respectively. On the study overall, not on this receptor specifically: Epitopes outside the regions mutated in the B.1.351 and B.1.1.7 variants were reportedly recognized by nearly half of the unique spike-specific TCRs. The whole spike protein was spanned by vaccine-associated CD4 TCRs, and dominant responses were seen in regions 160-218 and 743-854. Spike-specific TCR breadth and depth rose significantly after two AZD1222 doses compared with day 0 and with MenACWY recipients. Conclusions about previously exposed vaccinees are limited, since just 5 or 6 AZD1222 recipients were seropositive for SARS-CoV-2 at baseline. No day 14 peak-response samples were available, so repertoires were characterized only after the peak T cell response. The 56-69-year group was small, and its depth increase did not reach significance, likely because of low power. Most participants were white British and females outnumbered males, and the authors suggested that clonal diversity may have been underestimated.

From the cysteine up to the phenylalanine, the CDR3 has a length of 12 residues. Here the CDR3 DNA is all that survives: 36 bases in frame from base 1. Reading the germline V gene gives CDR1 ENHRY and CDR2 SYGVKD. V is shortened by 7 bases, J by 5 bases, and the region joining them spans 9 bases. In the case of this clone: The clone's antigen remains unknown. Qualities for individual bases were not recorded, and no much larger clone is one base off.

The CDR3 regions of human TCRbeta chains were analyzed by immunosequencing. The authors' pipeline ran thus. Repertoire TCRs were matched against a reference library of SARS-CoV-2-specific TCRs generated with the MIRA antigen-specificity platform. Breadth was defined as the fraction of unique TCRs that were SARS-CoV-2-associated. Depth was defined as the fraction of total T cells that were SARS-CoV-2-associated. Using the MIRA data, each spike-specific TCR was assigned both to the spike region to which the TCR was reactive and to a CD4 or CD8 class. Log10-transformed breadth and depth values were compared by one-way ANOVA with Sidak's multiple comparisons tests. This is the immuneACCESS table as TCRdb keeps it, with only in-frame sequences that have V and J called. A part of the clones is gone; compared with another copy, unresolved V genes explain less than half, and the rest is unexplained. From that table come the V and J calls and clone size; the DNA was used to work out D and trimming. Here the sample has about 190,000 clones; 80% to 90% occur a single time. The top ten clones comprise 6% to 8% of the sample.

What the time point label conveys for this sample: baseline before first vaccination. Samples from vaccinated people were obtained from the UK trials COV001 and COV002, which included a single-blind randomized controlled phase 2/3 trial of AZD1222 (ChAdOx1 nCoV-19) in healthy adults. For TCRbeta chain sequencing, PBMC samples were collected from trial participants at day 0 and at day 28 after the second dose. The chain is assembled from TRBV10-3 and TRBJ2-1; the D segment may tentatively be TRBD1 or TRBD2, each giving 6 matched bases. Material: peripheral blood, obtained on day 0 of AZD1222 vaccination. The sequence derives from an adult in good health. The DNA is as follows: TGTGCCATCAAGAGGGGGGACAATGAGCAGTTCTTC. This is translated as CAIKRGDNEQFF.